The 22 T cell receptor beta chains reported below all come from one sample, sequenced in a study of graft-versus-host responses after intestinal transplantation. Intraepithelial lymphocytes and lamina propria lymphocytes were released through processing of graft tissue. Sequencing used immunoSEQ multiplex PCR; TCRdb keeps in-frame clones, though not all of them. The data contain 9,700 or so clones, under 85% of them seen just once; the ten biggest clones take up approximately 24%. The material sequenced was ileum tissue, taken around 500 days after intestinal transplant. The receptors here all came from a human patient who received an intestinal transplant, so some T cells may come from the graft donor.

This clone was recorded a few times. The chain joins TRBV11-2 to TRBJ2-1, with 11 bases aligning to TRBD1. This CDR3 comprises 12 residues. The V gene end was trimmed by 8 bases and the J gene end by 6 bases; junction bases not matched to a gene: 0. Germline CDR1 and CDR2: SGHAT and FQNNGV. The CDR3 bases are TGTGCCAGCGGGACAGGGGGCAATGAGCAGTTCTTC. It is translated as CASGTGGNEQFF.

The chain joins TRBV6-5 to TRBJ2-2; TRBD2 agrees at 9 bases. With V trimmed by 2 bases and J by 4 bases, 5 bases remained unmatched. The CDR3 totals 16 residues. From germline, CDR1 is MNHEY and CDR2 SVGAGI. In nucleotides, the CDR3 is TGTGCCAGCAGTTACGTGAGCGGGAGGAGCACCGGGGAGCTGTTTTTT. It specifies CASSYVSGRSTGELFF.

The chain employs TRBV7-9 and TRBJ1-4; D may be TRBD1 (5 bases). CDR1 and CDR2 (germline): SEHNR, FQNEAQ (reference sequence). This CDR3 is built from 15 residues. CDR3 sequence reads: CASGRETATNEKLFF. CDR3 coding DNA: TGTGCTTCTGGCAGGGAAACGGCGACTAATGAAAAACTGTTTTTT.

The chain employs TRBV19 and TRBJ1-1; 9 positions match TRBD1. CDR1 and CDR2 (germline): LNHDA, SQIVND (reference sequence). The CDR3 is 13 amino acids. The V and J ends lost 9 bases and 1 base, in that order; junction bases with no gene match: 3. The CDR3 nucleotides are TGTGCCAGCAGGACAGGGGCGAACACTGAAGCTTTCTTT. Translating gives CASRTGANTEAFF.

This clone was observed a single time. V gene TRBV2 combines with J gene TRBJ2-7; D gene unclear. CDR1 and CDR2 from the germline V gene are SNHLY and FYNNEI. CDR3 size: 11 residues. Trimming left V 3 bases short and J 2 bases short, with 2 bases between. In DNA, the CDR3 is TGTGCCAGCAGTGAGCCCTACGAGCAGTACTTC. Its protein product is CASSEPYEQYF.

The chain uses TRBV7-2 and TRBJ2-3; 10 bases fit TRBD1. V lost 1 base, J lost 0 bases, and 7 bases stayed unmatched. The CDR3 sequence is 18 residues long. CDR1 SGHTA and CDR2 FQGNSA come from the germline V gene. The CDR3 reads CASSLVARTGGSTDTQYF. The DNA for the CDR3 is TGTGCCAGCAGCTTAGTTGCAAGGACAGGGGGTAGCACAGATACGCAGTATTTT.

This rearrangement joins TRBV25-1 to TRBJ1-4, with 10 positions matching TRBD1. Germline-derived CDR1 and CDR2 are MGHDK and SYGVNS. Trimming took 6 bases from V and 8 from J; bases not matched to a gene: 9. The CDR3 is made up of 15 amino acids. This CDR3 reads CASSSHGTGEEKLFF. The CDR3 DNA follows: TGTGCCAGCAGCTCCCATGGGACAGGGGAAGAAAAACTGTTTTTT. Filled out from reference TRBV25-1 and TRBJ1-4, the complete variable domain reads EADIYQTPRYLVIGTGKKITLECSQTMGHDKMYWYQQDPGMELHLIHYSYGVNSTEKGDLSSESTVSRIRTEHFPLTLESARPSHTSQYLCASSSHGTGEEKLFFGSGTQLSVL.

CDR3 residues: CASSLGAFPDTEAFF. CDR3 DNA: TGCGCCAGCAGCCTTGGGGCTTTCCCCGACACTGAAGCTTTCTTT. The J gene is TRBJ1-1, the V gene TRBV4-1; D may be TRBD1 (5 bases). CDR3 length equals 15 residues. The germline V gene has CDR1 MGHRA and CDR2 YSYEKL. With 4 bases removed from V and 3 bases from J, the gap between germline ends came to 15 bases.

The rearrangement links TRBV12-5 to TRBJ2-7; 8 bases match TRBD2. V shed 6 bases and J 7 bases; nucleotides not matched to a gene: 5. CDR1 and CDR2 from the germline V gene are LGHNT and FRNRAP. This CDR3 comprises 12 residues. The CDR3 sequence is CASGRAGGEQYF. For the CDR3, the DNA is TGTGCTAGTGGCCGCGCGGGGGGAGAGCAGTACTTC.

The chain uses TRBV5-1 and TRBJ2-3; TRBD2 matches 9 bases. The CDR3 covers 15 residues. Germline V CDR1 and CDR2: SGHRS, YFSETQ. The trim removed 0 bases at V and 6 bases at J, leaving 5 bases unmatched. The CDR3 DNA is TGCGCCAGCAGCTTGGAGATAGCGGGAGCGGATACGCAGTATTTT. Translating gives CASSLEIAGADTQYF.

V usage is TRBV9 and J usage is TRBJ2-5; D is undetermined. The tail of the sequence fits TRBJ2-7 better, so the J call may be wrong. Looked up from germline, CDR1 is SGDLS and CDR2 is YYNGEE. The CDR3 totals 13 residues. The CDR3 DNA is TGTGCCAGCAGCGTAGTGGACCTCTACGAGCAGTACTTC. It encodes CASSVVDLYEQYF.

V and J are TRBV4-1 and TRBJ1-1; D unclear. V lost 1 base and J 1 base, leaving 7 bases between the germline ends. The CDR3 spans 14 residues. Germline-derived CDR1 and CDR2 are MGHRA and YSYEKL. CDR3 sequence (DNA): TGCGCCAGCAGCCAAGGAGCCCGGAACACTGAAGCTTTCTTT. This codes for CASSQGARNTEAFF.

The CDR3 is CASSPYMRGLAIPDTQYF. In DNA form, the CDR3 reads TGTGCCAGCAGTCCATATATGCGGGGACTAGCCATACCAGATACGCAGTATTTT. The chain has TRBV27 and TRBJ2-3, with 9 bases lining up with TRBD2. With 5 bases clipped from V and 4 bases from J, the junction kept 16 bases outside the gene matches. This CDR3 spans 18 amino acids. CDR1 is MNHEY, CDR2 SMNVEV, per germline (reference sequence).

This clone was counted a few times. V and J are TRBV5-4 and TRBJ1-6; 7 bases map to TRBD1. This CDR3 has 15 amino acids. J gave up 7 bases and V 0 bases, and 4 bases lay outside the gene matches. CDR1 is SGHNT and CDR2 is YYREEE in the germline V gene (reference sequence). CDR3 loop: CASSLGAGGNSPLHF. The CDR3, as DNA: TGTGCCAGCAGCTTGGGGGCAGGGGGAAATTCACCCCTCCACTTT.

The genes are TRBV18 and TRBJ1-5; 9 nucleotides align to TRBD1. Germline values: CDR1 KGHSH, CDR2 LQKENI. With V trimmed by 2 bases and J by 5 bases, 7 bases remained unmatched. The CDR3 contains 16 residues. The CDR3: CASSPGMRTGDQPQHF. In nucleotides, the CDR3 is TGTGCCAGCTCACCAGGCATGAGGACAGGGGATCAGCCCCAGCATTTT. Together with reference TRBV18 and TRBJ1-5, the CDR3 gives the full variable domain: NAGVMQNPRHLVRRRGQEARLRCSPMKGHSHVYWYRQLPEEGLKFMVYLQKENIIDESGMPKERFSAEFPKEGPSILRIQQVVRGDSAAYFCASSPGMRTGDQPQHFGDGTRLSIL.

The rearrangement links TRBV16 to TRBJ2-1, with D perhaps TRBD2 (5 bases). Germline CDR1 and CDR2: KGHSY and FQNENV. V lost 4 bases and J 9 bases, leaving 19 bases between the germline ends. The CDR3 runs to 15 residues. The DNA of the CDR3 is TGTGCCAGCAGCCTAAACTCGCCGGGGAGAGGTGAGCAGTTCTTC. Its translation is CASSLNSPGRGEQFF.

The chain's CDR3 is CASSSSGGARETQYF. CDR3 nucleotide sequence: TGTGCCAGCAGTAGCAGCGGGGGGGCCCGGGAGACCCAGTACTTC. The chain is built from TRBV9 and TRBJ2-5; 10 bases align to TRBD2. The CDR3 length is 15 residues. Germline loops: CDR1 SGDLS, CDR2 YYNGEE. J gave up 5 bases and V 5 bases, and 9 bases lay outside the gene matches.

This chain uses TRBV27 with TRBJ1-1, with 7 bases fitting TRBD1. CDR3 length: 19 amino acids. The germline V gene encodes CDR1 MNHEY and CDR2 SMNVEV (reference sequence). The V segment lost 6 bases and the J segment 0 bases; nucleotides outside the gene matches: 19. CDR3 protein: CASRTTDRERGRMNTEAFF. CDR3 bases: TGTGCCAGCAGAACGACCGACAGGGAAAGAGGTCGTATGAACACTGAAGCTTTCTTT.

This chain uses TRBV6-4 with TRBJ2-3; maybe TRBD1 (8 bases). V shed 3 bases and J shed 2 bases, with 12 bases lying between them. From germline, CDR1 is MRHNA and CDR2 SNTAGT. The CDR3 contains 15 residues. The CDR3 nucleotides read TGTGCCAGCAGTGAACAGGGGGGGGCCACAGATACGCAGTATTTT. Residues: CASSEQGGATDTQYF.

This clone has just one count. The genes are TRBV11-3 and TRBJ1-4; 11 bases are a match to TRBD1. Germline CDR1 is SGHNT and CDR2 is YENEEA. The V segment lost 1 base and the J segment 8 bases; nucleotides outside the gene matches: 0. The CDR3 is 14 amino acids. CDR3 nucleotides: TGTGCCAGCAGCTTAGGGACAGGGGGCGAAAAACTGTTTTTT. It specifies CASSLGTGGEKLFF.

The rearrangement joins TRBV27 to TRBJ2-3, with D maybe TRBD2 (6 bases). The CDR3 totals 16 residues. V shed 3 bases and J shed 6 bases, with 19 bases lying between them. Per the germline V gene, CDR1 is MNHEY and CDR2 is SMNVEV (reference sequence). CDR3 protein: CASSFLEAGRRDTQYF. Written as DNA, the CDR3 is TGTGCCAGCAGTTTTCTGGAGGCAGGGAGGAGGGATACGCAGTATTTT.

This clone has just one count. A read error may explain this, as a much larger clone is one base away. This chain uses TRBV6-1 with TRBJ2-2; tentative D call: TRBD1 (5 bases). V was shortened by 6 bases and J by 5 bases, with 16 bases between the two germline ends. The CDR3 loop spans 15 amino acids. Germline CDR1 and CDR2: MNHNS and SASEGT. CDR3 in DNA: TGTGCCAGCAGGGCGCCCCCGGACACGACCGGGGAGCTGTTTTTT. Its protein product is CASRAPPDTTGELFF.